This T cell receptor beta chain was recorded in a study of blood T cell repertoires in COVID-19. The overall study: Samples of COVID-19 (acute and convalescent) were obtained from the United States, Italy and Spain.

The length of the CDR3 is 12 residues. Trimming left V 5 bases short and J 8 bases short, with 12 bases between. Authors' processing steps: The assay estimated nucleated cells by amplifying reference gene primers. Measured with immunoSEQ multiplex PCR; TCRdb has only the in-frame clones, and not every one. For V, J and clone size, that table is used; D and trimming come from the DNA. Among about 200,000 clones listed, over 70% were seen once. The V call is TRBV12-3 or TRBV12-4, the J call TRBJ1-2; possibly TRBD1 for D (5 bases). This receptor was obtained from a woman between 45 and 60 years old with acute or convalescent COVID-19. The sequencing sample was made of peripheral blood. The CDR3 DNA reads TGTGCCAGCAGTCCAAATTCAGGGGGCTACACCTTC. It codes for CASSPNSGGYTF.